This T cell receptor (beta chain) was sequenced during a study of T cells after posttransplantation cyclophosphamide. General study results and limits: Later blood repertoires were often dominated by clones from the donor CD8+ memory compartment.

This clone was seen more than once but under ten times. Its antigen is not identified. Sequencing used immunoSEQ multiplex PCR; TCRdb keeps in-frame clones, though not all of them. The sample lists fewer than 30,000 clones, approximately 85% seen once, with around 6.9% in the top ten. The sample comprised PBMCs. This clonotype originated in a woman between 55 and 75 years old with a blood cancer, CMV-positive, and with a related stem cell donor.

The CDR3 region has the DNA TGTGCCAGCACCGCCAGCGCGAAATACGAGCAGTACTTC. Protein sequence: CASTASAKYEQYF. J is TRBJ2-7 and V is TRBV6-1; D ambiguous. CDR3 length: 13 amino acids. V was pared by 7 bases and J by 4 bases, with 14 bases between. Per germline, CDR1 MNHNS and CDR2 SASEGT.